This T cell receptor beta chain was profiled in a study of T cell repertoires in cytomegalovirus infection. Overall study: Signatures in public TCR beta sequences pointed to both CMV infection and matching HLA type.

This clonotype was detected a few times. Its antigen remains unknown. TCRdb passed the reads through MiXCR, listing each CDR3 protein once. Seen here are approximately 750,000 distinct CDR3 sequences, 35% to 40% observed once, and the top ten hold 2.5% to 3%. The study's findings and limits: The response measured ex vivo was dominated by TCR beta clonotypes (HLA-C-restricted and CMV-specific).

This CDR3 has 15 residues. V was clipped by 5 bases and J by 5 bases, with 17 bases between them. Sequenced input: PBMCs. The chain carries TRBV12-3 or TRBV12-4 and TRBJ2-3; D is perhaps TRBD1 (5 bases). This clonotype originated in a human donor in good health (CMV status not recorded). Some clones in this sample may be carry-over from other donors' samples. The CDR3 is CASSQQAVFGDTQYF. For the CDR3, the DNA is TGTGCCAGCAGTCAACAGGCTGTTTTTGGAGATACGCAGTATTTT.